This TCR beta chain stems from a study of T cells after yellow fever vaccination. Findings of the study overall: It was the secondary response that reached its peak faster, day 5 versus 15, but it was weaker.

Many counts were recorded for this clonotype. The antigen is undetermined. MiXCR was run by TCRdb on the 5' RACE reads, yielding one entry per CDR3 protein. This table holds 55,000 to 70,000 distinct CDR3 sequences, approximately 6.1% found once. The CDR3 consists of 14 residues. Trimming took 6 bases from V and 9 from J, leaving 18 bases between them. This clonotype was sampled from a man aged 18 to 30 who received the YFV17D yellow fever vaccine. The sample was CD8+ T cells sorted from PBMCs, taken 35 to 50 days after the first yellow fever vaccination. This chain joins TRBV12-3 or TRBV12-4 and TRBJ1-5; the D gene is possibly TRBD1 (6 bases). The CDR3 DNA reads as TGTGCCAGCAGCCTGGGGGGCGGGATGATGCCCCAGCATTTT. Amino acids: CASSLGGGMMPQHF.